A selection of T cell receptor beta chains follows, all from one sample in a study of cytomegalovirus exposure and HLA in healthy donors. The protocol was immunoSEQ multiplex PCR, while the TCRdb copy is restricted to in-frame clones and leaves out a portion. The data show 150,000 to 200,000 clones, roughly 73% seen once. The specimen sequenced was PBMCs. The receptors come from a man between 18 and 29 years old in good health and CMV-seropositive. CDR3s include the opening cysteine and the closing phenylalanine or tryptophan. Each record gives: CDR3 protein, CDR3 DNA, J gene, D gene, V gene, clone size. A D gene is named only where the DNA matches it firmly. Not every row has a clone size; where given, it reads once, few, many or a size class.

CDR3 protein: CASTDRQARWHF; CDR3 DNA: TGTGCCAGCACCGACCGACAGGCTCGGTGGCATTTT; J gene: TRBJ1-5; D gene: -; V gene: TRBV28; clone size: few
CDR3 protein: CASRKSPPNPFF; CDR3 DNA: TGTGCCAGCAGAAAATCCCCCCCTAACCCGTTCTTC; J gene: TRBJ2-1; D gene: -; V gene: TRBV28; clone size: few
CDR3 protein: CASSSVAGGPTDTQYF; CDR3 DNA: TGCGCCAGCAGCTCGGTAGCGGGAGGGCCCACAGATACGCAGTATTTT; J gene: TRBJ2-3; D gene: TRBD2; V gene: TRBV5-1; clone size: -
CDR3 protein: CASSYSKTVLEQYF; CDR3 DNA: TGTGCCAGCAGTTACTCGAAAACAGTTTTGGAGCAGTACTTC; J gene: TRBJ2-7; D gene: -; V gene: TRBV6-5; clone size: few
CDR3 protein: CASSPNSVSGSVNEQYF; CDR3 DNA: TGTGCCAGCAGCCCCAATTCAGTGAGCGGGAGTGTCAACGAGCAGTACTTC; J gene: TRBJ2-7; D gene: TRBD2; V gene: TRBV7-9; clone size: -
CDR3 protein: CASRPGQGGLYEQYF; CDR3 DNA: TGTGCCAGCAGACCTGGACAGGGGGGTTTATACGAGCAGTACTTC; J gene: TRBJ2-7; D gene: TRBD1; V gene: TRBV6-6; clone size: -
CDR3 protein: CASSMRTGGYEQYF; CDR3 DNA: TGTGCCAGTAGTATGAGGACAGGGGGCTACGAGCAGTACTTC; J gene: TRBJ2-7; D gene: TRBD1; V gene: TRBV19; clone size: -
CDR3 protein: CAWTGIQETQYF; CDR3 DNA: TGTGCCTGGACCGGGATCCAAGAGACCCAGTACTTC; J gene: TRBJ2-5; D gene: -; V gene: TRBV30; clone size: few
CDR3 protein: CASTDTRLAGTDTQYF; CDR3 DNA: TGTGCCAGCACCGACACCCGACTAGCCGGGACAGATACGCAGTATTTT; J gene: TRBJ2-3; D gene: TRBD2; V gene: TRBV7-2; clone size: -
CDR3 protein: CASSLSGPTASNYGYTF; CDR3 DNA: TGCGCCAGCAGCTTGTCGGGTCCGACAGCGAGTAACTATGGCTACACCTTC; J gene: TRBJ1-2; D gene: -; V gene: TRBV5-1; clone size: once
CDR3 protein: CAWSAGYNEQFF; CDR3 DNA: TGTGCCTGGAGTGCGGGCTACAATGAGCAGTTCTTC; J gene: TRBJ2-1; D gene: -; V gene: TRBV30; clone size: -
CDR3 protein: CASSVIAGANNEQFF; CDR3 DNA: TGTGCCAGCAGCGTGATAGCGGGAGCCAACAATGAGCAGTTCTTC; J gene: TRBJ2-1; D gene: TRBD2; V gene: TRBV9; clone size: once
CDR3 protein: CASSRDSFQPQHF; CDR3 DNA: TGTGCCAGCAGCCGGGACAGTTTTCAGCCCCAGCATTTT; J gene: TRBJ1-5; D gene: TRBD1; V gene: TRBV9; clone size: -
CDR3 protein: CASSFGTGIKPQHF; CDR3 DNA: TGTGCCAGCAGTTTCGGGACAGGGATTAAGCCCCAGCATTTT; J gene: TRBJ1-5; D gene: TRBD1; V gene: TRBV28; clone size: -
CDR3 protein: CASSSLSGANVLTF; CDR3 DNA: TGTGCCAGCAGTTCACTCTCTGGGGCCAACGTCCTGACTTTC; J gene: TRBJ2-6; D gene: -; V gene: TRBV28; clone size: -
CDR3 protein: CASSPPRGKLFF; CDR3 DNA: TGTGCCAGCAGTCCCCCAAGGGGAAAACTGTTTTTT; J gene: TRBJ1-4; D gene: -; V gene: TRBV28; clone size: -
CDR3 protein: CASSPRVGGGGYTF; CDR3 DNA: TGTGCCAGCAGTCCCCGGGTAGGGGGAGGGGGCTACACCTTC; J gene: TRBJ1-2; D gene: -; V gene: TRBV28; clone size: -
CDR3 protein: CASRQGLGEKLFF; CDR3 DNA: TGTGCCAGCAGACAGGGGTTGGGTGAAAAACTGTTTTTT; J gene: TRBJ1-4; D gene: TRBD1; V gene: TRBV27; clone size: -
CDR3 protein: CSVEGDAVSTDTQYF; CDR3 DNA: TGCAGCGTTGAAGGCGACGCGGTTAGCACAGATACGCAGTATTTT; J gene: TRBJ2-3; D gene: -; V gene: TRBV29-1; clone size: once
CDR3 protein: CASSPGTSGRAGMYNEQFF; CDR3 DNA: TGTGCCAGCAGTCCAGGGACTAGCGGGAGGGCCGGGATGTACAATGAGCAGTTCTTC; J gene: TRBJ2-1; D gene: TRBD2; V gene: TRBV2; clone size: -
CDR3 protein: CAWRGAPRVAIYF; CDR3 DNA: TGTGCCTGGCGGGGGGCCCCACGTGTGGCCATATATTTT; J gene: TRBJ1-3; D gene: -; V gene: TRBV30; clone size: -
CDR3 protein: CASSYRNRGFTEAFF; CDR3 DNA: TGTGCCAGTAGTTATCGGAACAGGGGGTTCACTGAAGCTTTCTTT; J gene: TRBJ1-1; D gene: TRBD1; V gene: TRBV19; clone size: -
CDR3 protein: CASSLSRARSYNEQFF; CDR3 DNA: TGTGCCAGCTCACTATCGCGGGCTCGCTCCTACAATGAGCAGTTCTTC; J gene: TRBJ2-1; D gene: -; V gene: TRBV18; clone size: -
CDR3 protein: CASTGTSGDLRPYEQYF; CDR3 DNA: TGTGCCAGCACGGGGACTAGCGGAGATCTACGTCCCTACGAGCAGTACTTC; J gene: TRBJ2-7; D gene: TRBD2; V gene: TRBV28; clone size: -
CDR3 protein: CASSQDRETHEQYF; CDR3 DNA: TGTGCCAGCAGCCAAGATCGAGAAACCCACGAGCAGTACTTC; J gene: TRBJ2-7; D gene: -; V gene: TRBV4-2; clone size: -
CDR3 protein: CASSLGLASETQYF; CDR3 DNA: TGTGCCAGCAGTTTAGGACTAGCTTCAGAGACCCAGTACTTC; J gene: TRBJ2-5; D gene: TRBD2; V gene: TRBV27; clone size: few
CDR3 protein: CASSLSHVLTF; CDR3 DNA: TGTGCCAGCAGTTTATCTCACGTCCTGACTTTC; J gene: TRBJ2-6; D gene: -; V gene: TRBV28; clone size: -
CDR3 protein: CATTDRVTDTQYF; CDR3 DNA: TGCGCCACCACGGACAGAGTCACAGATACGCAGTATTTT; J gene: TRBJ2-3; D gene: -; V gene: TRBV5-1; clone size: -
CDR3 protein: CASRDQGNYGYTF; CDR3 DNA: TGTGCCAGCAGGGACCAGGGGAACTATGGCTACACCTTC; J gene: TRBJ1-2; D gene: -; V gene: TRBV27; clone size: few
CDR3 protein: CASNRDIDSPLHF; CDR3 DNA: TGTGCCAGTAACCGGGACATAGATTCACCCCTCCACTTT; J gene: TRBJ1-6; D gene: -; V gene: TRBV19; clone size: -
CDR3 protein: CASSVATMGSGANVLTF; CDR3 DNA: TGTGCCAGCAGCGTAGCTACTATGGGTTCCGGGGCCAACGTCCTGACTTTC; J gene: TRBJ2-6; D gene: -; V gene: TRBV9; clone size: -
CDR3 protein: CASSPQGTSYEQYF; CDR3 DNA: TGTGCCAGCAGTCCCCAGGGGACCTCCTACGAGCAGTACTTC; J gene: TRBJ2-7; D gene: -; V gene: TRBV5-5; clone size: -
CDR3 protein: CASRQGVGEAFF; CDR3 DNA: TGTGCCAGCAGACAGGGGGTCGGTGAAGCTTTCTTT; J gene: TRBJ1-1; D gene: TRBD1; V gene: TRBV6-6; clone size: few
CDR3 protein: CASSSVGQGTPYEQYF; CDR3 DNA: TGCGCCAGCAGCTCGGTGGGACAGGGGACCCCCTACGAGCAGTACTTC; J gene: TRBJ2-7; D gene: TRBD1; V gene: TRBV5-1; clone size: -
CDR3 protein: CASRDREPQPQHF; CDR3 DNA: TGTGCCAGCCGGGACAGGGAACCCCAGCCCCAGCATTTT; J gene: TRBJ1-5; D gene: TRBD1; V gene: TRBV2; clone size: -
CDR3 protein: CAWSRGTSPDTQYF; CDR3 DNA: TGTGCCTGGAGTAGAGGGACTAGCCCAGATACGCAGTATTTT; J gene: TRBJ2-3; D gene: TRBD2; V gene: TRBV30; clone size: -